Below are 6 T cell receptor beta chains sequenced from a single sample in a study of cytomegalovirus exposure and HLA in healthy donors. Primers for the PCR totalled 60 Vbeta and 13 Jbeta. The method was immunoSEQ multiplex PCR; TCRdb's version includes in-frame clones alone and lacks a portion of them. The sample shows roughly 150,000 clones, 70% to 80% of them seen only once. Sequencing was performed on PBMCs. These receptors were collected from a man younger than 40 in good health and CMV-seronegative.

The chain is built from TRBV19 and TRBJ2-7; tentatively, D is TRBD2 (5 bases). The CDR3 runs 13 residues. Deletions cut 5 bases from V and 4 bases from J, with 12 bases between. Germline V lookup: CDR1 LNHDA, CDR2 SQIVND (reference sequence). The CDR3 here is CASSPGSFYEQYF. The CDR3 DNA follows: TGTGCCAGTAGTCCGGGGTCGTTTTACGAGCAGTACTTC.

As DNA, the CDR3 is TGTGCCAGCAGCTACGACAGGTACAATGAGCAGTTCTTC. Residues: CASSYDRYNEQFF. This rearrangement joins TRBV7-3 to TRBJ2-1; tentative D call: TRBD1 (6 bases). V lost 4 bases to trimming and J lost 4 bases, with 8 bases between them. CDR3 length equals 13 residues. Germline V lookup: CDR1 SGHTA, CDR2 FQGTGA.

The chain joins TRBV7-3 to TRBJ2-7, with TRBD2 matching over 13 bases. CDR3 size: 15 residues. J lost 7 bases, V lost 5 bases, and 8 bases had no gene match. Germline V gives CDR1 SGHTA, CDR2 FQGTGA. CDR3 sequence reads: CASSQGLAGVEEQYF. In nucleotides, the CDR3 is TGTGCCAGCAGCCAAGGACTAGCGGGAGTTGAGGAGCAGTACTTC.

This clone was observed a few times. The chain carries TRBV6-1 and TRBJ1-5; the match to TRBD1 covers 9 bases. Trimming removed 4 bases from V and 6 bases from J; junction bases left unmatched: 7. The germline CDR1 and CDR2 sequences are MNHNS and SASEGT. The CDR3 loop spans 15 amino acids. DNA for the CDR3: TGTGCCAGCAGTGCCTCCGGGACAGGGTTTCAGCCCCAGCATTTT. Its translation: CASSASGTGFQPQHF.

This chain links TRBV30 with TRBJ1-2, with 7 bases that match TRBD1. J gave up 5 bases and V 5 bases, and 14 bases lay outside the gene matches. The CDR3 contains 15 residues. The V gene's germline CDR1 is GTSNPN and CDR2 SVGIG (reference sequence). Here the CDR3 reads CAWDVTGSFSYGYTF. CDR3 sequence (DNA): TGTGCCTGGGACGTGACAGGGTCGTTTAGTTATGGCTACACCTTC.

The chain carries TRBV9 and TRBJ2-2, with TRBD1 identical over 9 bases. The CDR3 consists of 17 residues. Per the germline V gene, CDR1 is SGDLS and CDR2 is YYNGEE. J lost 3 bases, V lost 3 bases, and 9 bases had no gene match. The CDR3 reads CASSAPPGQGHTGELFF. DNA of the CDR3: TGTGCCAGCAGCGCGCCCCCGGGACAGGGTCACACCGGGGAGCTGTTTTTT.